Included here is one T cell receptor beta chain sequence, with context. This clonotype came up a few times. Its antigen target is currently unknown. A far more abundant clone sits one base away, making this likely a read error. The data are from a study of T cells in Graves' hyperthyroidism and ophthalmopathy (dated by TCRdb to between 2019 and 2020). About the study as a whole: Peripheral blood was sampled at the time of initial diagnosis, prior to any treatment. Prospective prediction of ophthalmopathy was tested in an independent validation cohort of 18 to 20 hyperthyroidism patients and 17 patients who later progressed to ophthalmopathy. TCR Vbeta CDR3 sequencing of approximately 140 peripheral blood samples (43 ophthalmopathy, 75 hyperthyroidism and around 17 progressor patients) is reported in the paper. To identify distinguishing TCR V-J signatures, a discovery cohort of about 100 patients was used, comprising 40 to 45 with Graves' ophthalmopathy and about 59 with stable Graves' hyperthyroidism. After sampling, hyperthyroidism patients received methimazole starting at 30 mg daily, and ophthalmopathy patients received high-dose intravenous methylprednisolone. Thyroid tissue and blood T-cell repertoires from about six Graves' hyperthyroidism patients were also compared in the study. The 80 to 100 discovery patients were randomly divided into training and test sets at a 7:3 ratio. Points the paper makes about the study in general: No statistical method was used to fix the sample size in advance, and group allocation was not hidden from the investigators. In validation, the model predicted progression to ophthalmopathy a median of about 6 months before onset, with around 70% sensitivity and 72.22% specificity. Ophthalmopathy was separated from stable hyperthyroidism by a 13 V-J signature model, with around 88% sensitivity and around 81% specificity obtained in cross-validation and 80%/75% obtained in testing. Blood samples also contained most of the expanded thyroid clonotypes (frequency above 0.001), which suggests that blood repertoires may reflect thyroid immune responses.

Amplification of TCR beta CDR3 regions was carried out from RNA transcripts. A first-round RT-PCR of the TCR CDR3 used the HTBI primer set with the Qiagen OneStep RT-PCR kit. The libraries were constructed in a second round of multiplex PCR and then size-selected and purified. Paired-end sequencing of the libraries was performed with 100 bp reads on an Illumina HiSeq2000. Regarding the original processing steps: SOAPnuke was used to process the raw data, with reads discarded if the reads contained adapters or uncalled bases, had a mean Phred below 15, or lacked an exact constant-primer or identifier match. High-quality paired reads were merged using COPE v1.2.5, and each unique nucleotide sequence was defined as a clonotype. Clonotypes were aligned to IMGT TRBV, TRBD and TRBJ reference segments using MiTCR v1.1. Only V-J combinations with frequency above 0.0001, covering about 99% of repertoires, were analysed. The TCS score was defined as F50 (clonal expansion) divided by E x V (chaos), with BLOSUM62-based TCRdist calculated between CDR3 peptides within each V-J. Welch's t-statistics and random forest reduced roughly 530 V-J features to 13, which were used in a naive Bayes classifier (R e1071). In TCRdb, the public reads were trimmed at Q25 with fastp and aligned with MiXCR, with productive beta chains retained. Here each entry gathers all rows of one CDR3 protein and keeps the most common genes and DNA. The V and J calls shown here were made by TCRdb, not taken from the authors' results. In this sample the table shows roughly 330,000 distinct CDR3 sequences, around 17% of which occur a single time. Around 33% of the sample comes from the top ten.

Graves' hyperthyroidism was defined as stable when no progression to ophthalmopathy occurred over 18 months of follow-up. The hyperthyroidism patients were between 18 and 65 years old and newly diagnosed, with a disease duration of less than 2 months. Patients with uncontrolled infections, other autoimmune diseases, pregnancy or lactation were excluded. Clinical symptoms, serum thyroxine and TRAb, thyroid ultrasound, and orbital computed tomography formed the basis for the diagnoses. PBMCs were separated from 10 ml of fresh peripheral blood using Ficoll-Paque density gradient centrifugation. Trizol reagent was used to extract total RNA, and RNA quality was then checked on an Agilent 2100 Bioanalyzer. The CDR3 holds 11 amino acids from the cysteine to the phenylalanine. The only DNA kept is the CDR3, 33 bases in frame from the first base. Taken from the germline V gene (reference sequence), the CDR1 and CDR2 loops are SGHKS and YYEKEE.

The sample was blood. The receptor chain draws on TRBV5-5 and TRBJ2-2, with no confident D gene call. The receptor comes from a man aged 25-40 years with Graves' hyperthyroidism. The nucleotides read TGTACCAGCAGCTTAGCCGGGGAGCTGTTTTTT. Its protein is CTSSLAGELFF.